These T cell receptor beta chains were read from a single sample in a study of blood T cell repertoires in COVID-19. Repertoires were generated with immunoSEQ multiplex PCR, while TCRdb's copy carries only in-frame clones and drops some. In the table there are some 150,000 clones, approximately 85% of which are singletons. Sample: peripheral blood. The source is a man aged 45 to 65 with acute or convalescent COVID-19. CDR3s leave out the opening cysteine and the closing phenylalanine or tryptophan. Fields, in order: V gene, clone size, J gene, CDR3 protein. Clone size is stated in some rows and not others, as once, few, many or a class when expanded.

TRBV5-1	-	TRBJ2-7	ASSRAGTYEQY
TRBV4-1	-	TRBJ2-5	ASSQEPGGRETQY
TRBV30	-	TRBJ1-4	AWSTEDSPLGNSLF
TRBV9	-	TRBJ2-1	ASSTGQTYNEQF
TRBV7-3	-	TRBJ2-2	ASSPGGWDTGELF
TRBV20-1	-	TRBJ2-7	SASGGYEQY
TRBV15	-	TRBJ1-6	ATSRDLTGASSPLH
TRBV11-2	-	TRBJ2-1	ASTTRAGLDYNEQF
TRBV10-3	-	TRBJ2-7	AISDSRTPSSYEQY
TRBV29-1	once	TRBJ2-3	SVVGQGNTDTQY
TRBV6-6	-	TRBJ1-1	ASSFPRTGGNTEAF